This TCR beta chain emerged from a study of OX40 agonist ivuxolimab in advanced cancers. Sequencing was performed with immunoSEQ multiplex PCR; in TCRdb, only in-frame clones are kept and a portion is missing. This repertoire shows tens of thousands of clones, approximately 95% found once; its top ten account for about 0.34%. Germline values: CDR1 MNHEY, CDR2 SMNVEV (reference sequence). The CDR3 length is 14 residues. Between the trimmed V and J ends, which lost 4 bases and 3 bases, there was a span of 10 bases. The TCR comes from an adult with an advanced solid tumor such as melanoma, head and neck, liver or kidney cancer. Sequenced material: CD4+ or CD8+ T cells sorted from blood, taken in a trial of the OX40 agonist ivuxolimab. The chain uses TRBV27 and TRBJ1-5, with D uncertain. CDR3 amino acids: CASSSPSFNQPQHF. The DNA of the CDR3 is TGTGCCAGCAGTTCCCCGAGCTTCAATCAGCCCCAGCATTTT.